This T cell receptor (beta chain) came from a study of cytomegalovirus exposure and HLA in healthy donors. At the level of the study: Roughly 170 million T cells yielded 117 million unique TCR beta sequences in earlier analysis.

Study-wide results and limits: Association with HLA alleles at 0.05 false discovery rate was found for 16,951 TCR beta sequences in a later analysis. Most subjects had HLA-A and HLA-B alleles reportedly predicted accurately by TCR beta sequences.

Germline V gene lookup returns CDR1 LGHNT and CDR2 FRNRAP. Between the trimmed V and J ends, which lost 4 bases and 2 bases, there was a span of 5 bases. The CDR3 spans 12 residues. The primer mix had 60 Vbeta and 13 Jbeta primers. Sequenced by immunoSEQ multiplex PCR; TCRdb stores in-frame clones only, minus some. The repertoire holds about 67,000 clones, 65% to 70% seen once, with 2% to 2.5% in the top ten. In the case of this clone: Its antigen remains unknown.

The genes are TRBV12-5 and TRBJ1-2; D is undetermined. The sequenced material came from PBMCs. The TCR was taken from a woman in her 30s in good health and CMV-seronegative. The CDR3 sequence: CASGYSNYGYTF. CDR3 nucleotide sequence: TGTGCTAGTGGTTACTCCAACTATGGCTACACCTTC.